Reported below is one T cell receptor beta chain. Its antigen is unknown. This specimen comes from a study of response to subunit inactivated influenza vaccine. Study results and limitations: That few new T cells are recruited by each seasonal influenza vaccination was the authors' suggestion.

The CDR3 covers 17 residues. The V gene's germline CDR1 is SGHRS and CDR2 YFSETQ. Trimming left V 0 bases short and J 2 bases short, with 12 bases between. Each CDR3 protein is one row after TCRdb ran MiXCR on the RT-PCR reads. The sample lists approximately 500,000 distinct CDR3 sequences; around 25% were seen once. Separately, the same data were catalogued under a study of T cells expressing NK-cell markers. That work states: The cDNA for TCR beta came from 5'RACE template switching with UMIs.

This sequence joins TRBV5-1 and TRBJ2-6, with D possibly matching TRBD1 (5 bases). The receptor was derived from a man aged 45-65 years who received an inactivated influenza vaccine. The sample in question was CD4+ T cells sorted from PBMCs, obtained about 13 days after vaccination. Here the CDR3 DNA reads TGCGCCAGCAGCTTGGCCACAGGTCCGACTGGGGCCAACGTCCTGACTTTC. Its protein is CASSLATGPTGANVLTF.